The text below deals with one T cell receptor beta chain. Its matching antigen is unknown. The table came from immunoSEQ multiplex PCR; TCRdb's copy has only in-frame clones and leaves some out. The sample holds 90,000 or so clones, 88% seen once. The data stem from a study of identifying expanded T cells in peripheral blood. Healthy donors had no documented immune events, such as infections, while sampled. Study conclusions and caveats: Technical replicates showed roughly 1.2 changed clones; roughly two weeks 15 to 20; four weeks 19. Approximately two-week clone count variance significantly increased as total template count grew.

The source is a person between 18 and 75 years old in good health. The material sequenced was blood.

The CDR3 region is CASSQEGPSGGVQETQYF. The CDR3 DNA reads TGCGCCAGCAGCCAAGAAGGGCCGAGCGGGGGGGTTCAAGAGACCCAGTACTTC. The chain joins TRBV4-3 to TRBJ2-5, with 10 bases fitting TRBD2. Germline assignment: CDR1 LGHNA and CDR2 YSLEER. V was clipped by 0 bases and J by 2 bases; unmatched bases: 9. This CDR3 has 18 residues.